A selection of T cell receptor beta chains follows, all from one sample in a study of early T cells in non-severe SARS-CoV-2 infection. MiXCR was run by TCRdb on the 5' RACE reads, yielding one entry per CDR3 protein. The data hold roughly 56,000 distinct CDR3 sequences, with roughly 13% observed a single time. Sequenced input: whole blood. The receptors here all came from an adult who was a healthcare worker with PCR-confirmed SARS-CoV-2 infection or an uninfected control (not recorded which). Each CDR3 is given with its conserved first and last residue. The D gene is left open where the match is weak. Part of the rows lack a size; the others show once, few, many or a class for expanded clones.

TRBJ2-1	few	15	.	TRBV7-8	CASSRGSRRHNEQFF	TGTGCCAGCAGCAGGGGCTCTCGCAGGCACAATGAGCAGTTCTTC
TRBJ2-1	many	15	TRBD2	TRBV20-1	CSARRRVSGRSEQFF	TGCAGTGCTAGAAGAAGGGTAAGCGGGAGAAGCGAGCAGTTCTTC
TRBJ2-3	few	14	.	TRBV6-4	CASSAEGGTDTQYF	TGTGCCAGCAGTGCGGAGGGGGGCACAGATACGCAGTATTTT
TRBJ1-2	.	12	.	TRBV12-3/TRBV12-4	CASSHGGYGYTF	TGTGCCAGCAGCCACGGGGGCTATGGCTACACCTTC
TRBJ1-2	few	17	.	TRBV4-1	CASSHLTPGRQNRGYTF	TGCGCCAGCAGCCATCTCACACCGGGACGGCAGAATCGGGGCTACACCTTC
TRBJ2-7	.	15	.	TRBV12-3/TRBV12-4	CASRTGPPGGYEQYF	TGTGCCAGCAGGACTGGACCCCCCGGGGGCTACGAGCAGTACTTC
TRBJ2-1	many	11	.	TRBV2	CASRTQDEQFF	TGTGCCAGCAGGACCCAGGATGAGCAGTTCTTC
TRBJ2-3	few	16	TRBD2	TRBV6-5	CASSGLAGGPEDTQYF	TGTGCCAGCAGTGGGTTAGCGGGGGGCCCAGAAGATACGCAGTATTTT
TRBJ1-4	.	15	TRBD1	TRBV9	CASSVGGTGDEKLFF	TGTGCCAGCAGCGTCGGCGGGACAGGGGACGAAAAACTGTTTTTT
TRBJ2-3	many	15	.	TRBV6-4	CASSAAGSSTDTQYF	TGTGCCAGCAGCGCCGCGGGGAGTAGCACAGATACGCAGTATTTT
TRBJ1-2	many	15	.	TRBV18	CASSPPVRNRDGYTF	TGTGCCAGCTCACCACCGGTGAGAAATAGAGATGGCTACACCTTC
TRBJ2-7	.	13	.	TRBV28	CASSPQRAYEQYF	TGTGCCAGCAGTCCGCAACGGGCCTACGAGCAGTACTTC
TRBJ1-6	many	15	.	TRBV7-6	CASSPAVAVNSPLHF	TGTGCCAGCAGCCCCGCAGTGGCAGTAAATTCACCCCTCCACTTT
TRBJ2-7	.	13	TRBD2	TRBV20-1	CSARGTSAYEQYF	TGCAGTGCTAGAGGGACTAGCGCGTACGAGCAGTACTTC
TRBJ2-7	many	13	.	TRBV27	CASSMGVSYEQYF	TGTGCCAGCAGCATGGGGGTTTCCTACGAGCAGTACTTC
TRBJ2-5	medium-sized	14	.	TRBV5-6	CASSLTGRGETQYF	TGTGCCAGCAGCTTGACGGGACGGGGAGAGACCCAGTACTTC
TRBJ2-1	many	15	TRBD2	TRBV6-4	CASSDSSGGANEQFF	TGTGCCAGCAGTGACTCTAGCGGGGGGGCCAATGAGCAGTTCTTC
TRBJ2-3	.	16	TRBD1	TRBV2	CASSRWGTGSTDTQYF	TGTGCCAGCAGCAGGTGGGGGACAGGGAGCACAGATACGCAGTATTTT
TRBJ2-7	many	13	.	TRBV27	CASSATGSYEQYF	TGTGCCAGCAGTGCGACGGGGAGCTACGAGCAGTACTTC
TRBJ2-7	.	13	.	TRBV9	CASSAGTALEQYF	TGTGCCAGCAGCGCCGGGACTGCCCTCGAGCAGTACTTC
TRBJ2-2	.	16	.	TRBV7-8	CASSLGGGGATGELFF	TGTGCCAGCAGCTTAGGGGGCGGGGGCGCAACCGGGGAGCTGTTTTTT
TRBJ1-1	many	13	.	TRBV6-6	CASSLLGDTEAFF	TGTGCCAGCAGTCTCCTCGGAGACACTGAAGCTTTCTTT
TRBJ2-3	many	15	.	TRBV5-1	CASSFQGIFTDTQYF	TGCGCCAGCAGCTTTCAAGGGATTTTCACAGATACGCAGTATTTT
TRBJ2-1	.	16	TRBD2	TRBV4-2	CASSRGASGRVHEQFF	TGTGCCAGCAGCCGGGGGGCTAGCGGGAGGGTACATGAGCAGTTCTTC
TRBJ1-2	few	11	.	TRBV29-1	CSVPGADGYTF	TGCAGCGTCCCAGGGGCGGATGGCTACACCTTC
TRBJ2-1	few	12	.	TRBV28	CASRRVVGEQFF	TGTGCCAGCAGACGGGTAGTAGGTGAGCAGTTCTTC
TRBJ2-4	few	18	.	TRBV20-1	CSARDRRERILAKNIQYF	TGCAGTGCTAGAGATCGTCGGGAGCGTATCCTAGCCAAAAACATTCAGTACTTC
TRBJ2-5	few	14	TRBD1	TRBV5-1	CASSLRQGGETQYF	TGCGCCAGCAGCTTGCGACAGGGGGGAGAGACCCAGTACTTC
TRBJ2-5	.	14	.	TRBV7-9	CASSHTSGKETQYF	TGTGCCAGCAGCCATACATCAGGGAAAGAGACCCAGTACTTC
TRBJ1-1	many	15	.	TRBV5-1	CASSRLLDGNTEAFF	TGCGCCAGCAGCAGACTTCTGGACGGGAACACTGAAGCTTTCTTT
TRBJ2-3	many	17	TRBD2	TRBV6-6	CASSYSSLAGGADTQYF	TGTGCCAGCAGTTACTCCTCGCTAGCGGGGGGTGCAGATACGCAGTATTTT
TRBJ2-1	few	15	TRBD1	TRBV12-3/TRBV12-4	CASRPDRGRYNEQFF	TGTGCCAGCAGACCAGACAGGGGCAGGTACAATGAGCAGTTCTTC
TRBJ2-7	.	13	.	TRBV7-8	CASSTQRGYEQYF	TGTGCCAGCAGCACACAACGGGGATACGAGCAGTACTTC
TRBJ1-2	few	11	.	TRBV29-1	CSAEKGYGYTF	TGCAGCGCCGAAAAGGGCTATGGCTACACCTTC
TRBJ2-7	many	16	TRBD1	TRBV5-1	CASSHLGSGQAYEQYF	TGCGCCAGCAGCCACCTTGGGTCGGGACAGGCCTACGAGCAGTACTTC
TRBJ1-2	.	13	.	TRBV10-2	CASSDDLWYGYTF	TGCGCCAGCAGTGATGACCTGTGGTATGGCTACACCTTC
TRBJ2-2	many	15	.	TRBV9	CASSVVEGASGELFF	TGTGCCAGCAGCGTAGTGGAGGGGGCTTCCGGGGAGCTGTTTTTT
TRBJ1-2	many	13	.	TRBV20-1	CSARSAGVWGYTF	TGCAGTGCTAGAAGCGCAGGGGTTTGGGGCTACACCTTC
TRBJ2-4	many	12	TRBD1	TRBV6-2/TRBV6-3	CASMRQGNIQYF	TGTGCCAGCATGCGACAGGGGAACATTCAGTACTTC
TRBJ2-7	.	14	.	TRBV4-2	CASSQDYSSYEQYF	TGTGCCAGCAGCCAAGACTACAGCTCCTACGAGCAGTACTTC
TRBJ1-5	many	16	.	TRBV4-1	CASSQDPLNKNQPQHF	TGCGCCAGCAGCCAAGATCCTTTAAATAAGAATCAGCCCCAGCATTTT
TRBJ1-4	.	15	.	TRBV9	CASSVDSATNEKLFF	TGTGCCAGCAGCGTTGACAGTGCAACTAATGAAAAACTGTTTTTT
TRBJ2-5	few	15	.	TRBV9	CASSVANIAQETQYF	TGTGCCAGCAGCGTAGCGAACATAGCCCAAGAGACCCAGTACTTC
TRBJ2-5	.	12	.	TRBV6-2/TRBV6-3	CASSDFQETQYF	TGTGCCAGCAGTGACTTCCAAGAGACCCAGTACTTC
TRBJ1-5	many	13	.	TRBV4-1	CASSPGPSQPQHF	TGCGCCAGCAGCCCCGGCCCGAGCCAGCCCCAGCATTTT
TRBJ2-1	few	11	.	TRBV19	CASRTVNEQFF	TGTGCCAGCCGGACAGTCAATGAGCAGTTCTTC
TRBJ1-6	few	14	.	TRBV9	CASSAEPYNSPLHF	TGTGCCAGCAGCGCTGAACCCTATAATTCACCCCTCCACTTT
TRBJ2-7	few	15	.	TRBV12-5	CASGLVVGGTYEQYF	TGTGCTAGTGGTTTGGTGGTCGGCGGGACCTACGAGCAGTACTTC
TRBJ2-3	many	18	.	TRBV4-2	CASSQDYRQDLSTDTQYF	TGTGCCAGCAGCCAAGATTACAGACAGGACCTAAGCACAGATACGCAGTATTTT
TRBJ2-7	many	17	TRBD2	TRBV3-1	CASSFQAGADSSYEQYF	TGTGCCAGCAGCTTTCAAGCGGGGGCGGACAGCTCCTACGAGCAGTACTTC
TRBJ2-5	many	14	.	TRBV12-3/TRBV12-4	CASSLSSTQETQYF	TGTGCCAGCAGTTTGAGCAGTACCCAAGAGACCCAGTACTTC
TRBJ2-1	many	16	.	TRBV21-1	CASSFPGTGLENEQFF	TGTGCCAGCAGCTTCCCCGGGACAGGTCTCGAGAATGAGCAGTTCTTC
TRBJ2-4	.	11	.	TRBV7-2	CASSLKSVQYF	TGTGCCAGCAGCTTGAAGTCGGTTCAGTACTTC
TRBJ1-1	few	13	TRBD1	TRBV11-2	CASSLTGAGLAFF	TGTGCCAGCAGCCTAACAGGGGCGGGACTGGCTTTCTTT
TRBJ2-1	.	15	.	TRBV24-1	CATSDLIRAPNEQFF	TGTGCCACCAGTGATTTGATTCGGGCCCCCAATGAGCAGTTCTTC
TRBJ2-1	many	15	.	TRBV5-8	CASAWRLSSYNEQFF	TGTGCCAGCGCTTGGCGGTTAAGCTCCTACAATGAGCAGTTCTTC
TRBJ1-5	many	13	.	TRBV5-6	CASSSVRGDPQHF	TGTGCCAGCAGCTCCGTAAGAGGGGACCCCCAGCATTTT